Presented here are 5 T cell receptor beta chains from one specimen sequenced in a study of cytomegalovirus exposure and HLA in healthy donors. The PCR contained 60 Vbeta and 13 Jbeta primers. Produced via immunoSEQ multiplex PCR; TCRdb's table is partial and in-frame only. The sample includes roughly 150,000 clones, approximately 81% seen only once; the top ten take 1% to 1.5%. The sample taken for sequencing was PBMCs. The receptors come from a man aged 50 to 59 in good health and CMV-seropositive.

V usage is TRBV2 and J usage is TRBJ2-1; possible D gene TRBD2, 5 bases. V was trimmed by 3 bases and J by 12 bases, leaving 12 bases between them. There are 12 residues in the CDR3. CDR1 and CDR2 (germline): SNHLY, FYNNEI. In nucleotides, the CDR3 is TGTGCCAGCAGTGAGGACTCGGGATGGCAGTTCTTC. This sequence encodes CASSEDSGWQFF.

The chain carries TRBV18 and TRBJ1-6; 9 bases align to TRBD1. Germline V CDR1 and CDR2: KGHSH, LQKENI. The V and J ends lost 2 bases and 7 bases, in that order; junction bases with no gene match: 3. The CDR3 has 15 amino acids. CDR3 coding DNA: TGTGCCAGCTCACCATCCGACAGGGGGAATTCACCCCTCCACTTT. It is translated as CASSPSDRGNSPLHF.

The chain joins TRBV27 to TRBJ1-4; no clear D gene. The CDR3 length is 15 residues. The V and J ends lost 4 bases and 5 bases respectively, with 14 bases between them. The germline V gene encodes CDR1 MNHEY and CDR2 SMNVEV (reference sequence). The CDR3 DNA follows: TGTGCCAGCAGTTCGACATGGACGGGGAATGAAAAACTGTTTTTT. Translating it yields CASSSTWTGNEKLFF.

V is TRBV6-5 and J is TRBJ1-1, with a weak D call TRBD1 (6 bases). In germline, CDR1 is MNHEY, CDR2 SVGAGI. V was cut by 5 bases and J by 9 bases, with 13 bases left in between. This CDR3 region has 12 residues. The CDR3 reads CASSIPTGKAFF. CDR3 sequence (DNA): TGTGCCAGCAGTATCCCTACAGGGAAAGCTTTCTTT.

This clone was seen once. The rearrangement joins TRBV6-1 to TRBJ1-4; 10 bases match TRBD1. The germline V gene has CDR1 MNHNS and CDR2 SASEGT. This CDR3 contains 14 residues. With 6 bases clipped from V and 7 bases from J, the junction kept 5 bases outside the gene matches. Written as DNA, the CDR3 is TGTGCCAGCAGGATGACAGGGGGCATTGAAAAACTGTTTTTT. It is translated as CASRMTGGIEKLFF.